This T cell receptor (beta chain) was sequenced for a study of blood T cell repertoires in COVID-19. Study as a whole: The United States, Italy and Spain were the sources of the acute and convalescent COVID-19 samples.

The Seattle site enrolled patients during active infection and followed them longitudinally. The CDR3 consists of 17 residues. CDR1 and CDR2 (germline): SNHLY, FYNNEI. V gave up 6 bases and J gave up 2 bases, with 22 bases separating them. Assay: immunoSEQ multiplex PCR; the TCRdb copy retains only in-frame clones and omits some. The sample has 100,000 to 150,000 clones, around 86% seen once. The sequenced sample consisted of peripheral blood. This chain links TRBV2 with TRBJ1-2, with a tentative D call TRBD1 (6 bases). The receptor was derived from a woman in her sixties or seventies with COVID-19, enrolled during active disease. The CDR3 nucleotides are TGTGCCAGCAGGGGAACGACCAGGGACACTAAGAACTATGGCTACACCTTC. It codes for CASRGTTRDTKNYGYTF.